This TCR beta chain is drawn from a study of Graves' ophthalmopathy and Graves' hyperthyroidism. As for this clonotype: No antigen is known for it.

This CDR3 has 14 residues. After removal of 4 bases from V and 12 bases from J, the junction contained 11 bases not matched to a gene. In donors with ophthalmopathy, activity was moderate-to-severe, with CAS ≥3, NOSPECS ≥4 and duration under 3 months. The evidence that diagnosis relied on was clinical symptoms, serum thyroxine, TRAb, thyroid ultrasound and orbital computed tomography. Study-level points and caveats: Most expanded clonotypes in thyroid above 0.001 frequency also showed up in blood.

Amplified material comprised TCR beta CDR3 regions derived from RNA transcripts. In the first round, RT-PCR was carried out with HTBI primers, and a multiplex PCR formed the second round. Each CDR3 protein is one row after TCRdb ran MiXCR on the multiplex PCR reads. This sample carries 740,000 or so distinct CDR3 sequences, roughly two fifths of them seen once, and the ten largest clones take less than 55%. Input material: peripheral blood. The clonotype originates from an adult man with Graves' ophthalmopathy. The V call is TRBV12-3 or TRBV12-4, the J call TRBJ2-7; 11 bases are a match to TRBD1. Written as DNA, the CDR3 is TGTGCCAGCAGTTCCGGACAGGGGGCGTCTCCCCCGTACTTC. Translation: CASSSGQGASPPYF.